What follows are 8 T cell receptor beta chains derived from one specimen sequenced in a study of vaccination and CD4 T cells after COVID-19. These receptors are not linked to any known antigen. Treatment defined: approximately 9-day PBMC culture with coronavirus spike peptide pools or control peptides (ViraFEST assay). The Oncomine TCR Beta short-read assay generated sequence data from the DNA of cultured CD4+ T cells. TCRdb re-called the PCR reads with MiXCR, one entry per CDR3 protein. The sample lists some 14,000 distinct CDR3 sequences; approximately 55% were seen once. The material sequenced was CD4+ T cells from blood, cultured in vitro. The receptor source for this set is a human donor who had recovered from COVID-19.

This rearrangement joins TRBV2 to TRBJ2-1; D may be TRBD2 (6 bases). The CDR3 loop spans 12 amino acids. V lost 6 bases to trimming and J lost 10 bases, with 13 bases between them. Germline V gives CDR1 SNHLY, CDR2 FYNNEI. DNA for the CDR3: TGTGCCAGCAGCCCTATGAGCGGGGAGCAGTTCTTC. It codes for CASSPMSGEQFF.

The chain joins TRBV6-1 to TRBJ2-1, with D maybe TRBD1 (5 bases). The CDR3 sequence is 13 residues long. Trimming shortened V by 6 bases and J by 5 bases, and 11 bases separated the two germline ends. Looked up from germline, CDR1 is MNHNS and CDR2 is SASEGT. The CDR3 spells CASRLDSNNEQFF. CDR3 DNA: TGTGCCAGCAGACTCGACAGTAACAATGAGCAGTTCTTC.

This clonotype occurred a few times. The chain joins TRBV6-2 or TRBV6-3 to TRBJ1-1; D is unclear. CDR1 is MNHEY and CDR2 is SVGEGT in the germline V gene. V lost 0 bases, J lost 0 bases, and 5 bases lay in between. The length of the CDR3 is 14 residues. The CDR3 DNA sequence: TGTGCCAGCAGTTACTCGAGATTGAACACTGAAGCTTTCTTT. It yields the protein CASSYSRLNTEAFF.

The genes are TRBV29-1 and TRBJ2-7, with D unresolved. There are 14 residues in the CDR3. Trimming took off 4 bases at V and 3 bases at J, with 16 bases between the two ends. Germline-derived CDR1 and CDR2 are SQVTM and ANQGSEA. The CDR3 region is CSVVVSDPFYEQYF. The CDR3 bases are TGCAGCGTTGTGGTGTCAGACCCCTTCTACGAGCAGTACTTC.

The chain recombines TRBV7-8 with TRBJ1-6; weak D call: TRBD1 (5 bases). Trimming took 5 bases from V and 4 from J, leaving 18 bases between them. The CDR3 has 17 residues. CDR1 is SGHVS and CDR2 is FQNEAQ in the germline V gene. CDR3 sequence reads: CASSPTREIRYNSPLHF. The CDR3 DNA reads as TGTGCCAGCAGCCCGACCAGGGAGATTCGGTATAATTCACCCCTCCACTTT.

The CDR3 coding sequence is TGTGCCAGCAGTTGGACAGGGGCGGACACTGAAGCTTTCTTT. Protein: CASSWTGADTEAFF. V gene TRBV7-2 combines with J gene TRBJ1-1; 9 bases line up with TRBD1. The CDR3 has 14 amino acids. Germline V gives CDR1 SGHTA, CDR2 FQGNSA. J was trimmed by 3 bases and V by 6 bases; bases with no gene match: 5.

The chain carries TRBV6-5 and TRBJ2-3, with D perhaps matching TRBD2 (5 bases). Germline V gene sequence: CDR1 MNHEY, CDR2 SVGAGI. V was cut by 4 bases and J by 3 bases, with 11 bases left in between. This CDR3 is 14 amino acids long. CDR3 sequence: CASSLGGRTDTQYF. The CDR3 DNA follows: TGTGCCAGCAGTTTAGGCGGGCGGACAGATACGCAGTATTTT.

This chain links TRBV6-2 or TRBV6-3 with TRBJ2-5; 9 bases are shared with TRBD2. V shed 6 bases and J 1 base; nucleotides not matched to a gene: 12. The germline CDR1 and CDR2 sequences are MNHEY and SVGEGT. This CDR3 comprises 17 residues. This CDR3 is CASSKGGASGTQETQYF. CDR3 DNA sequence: TGTGCCAGCAGCAAGGGCGGAGCTAGCGGGACCCAAGAGACCCAGTACTTC.